The 9 T cell receptor beta chains in this list originate from one sample, sequenced in a study of CD8 T cells in Susac syndrome. RNA was extracted with the RNeasy kit, and a quantity of roughly 0.5 to 1 ug was reverse transcribed using random hexamers. TCRdb reprocessed the immunoSEQ multiplex PCR reads via MiXCR and lists one record per CDR3 protein. The table includes about 300,000 distinct CDR3 sequences, approximately 91% detected once. The material sequenced was CD8+ T cells from PBMCs. The receptors were gathered from a human donor with multiple sclerosis.

J is TRBJ2-1 and V is TRBV7-8; tentative D call: TRBD1 (6 bases). The V gene lost 8 bases and the J gene lost 10 bases, with 6 bases spanning the gap. The germline CDR1 and CDR2 sequences are SGHVS and FQNEAQ. The CDR3 consists of 9 residues. The CDR3: CASGGEQFF. The DNA for the CDR3 is TGTGCCAGCGGGGGCGAGCAGTTCTTC.

V gene TRBV20-1 combines with J gene TRBJ2-2, with 12 nucleotides matching TRBD1. The length of the CDR3 is 15 residues. Germline V lookup: CDR1 DFQATT, CDR2 SNEGSKA (reference sequence). The V and J ends lost 1 base and 6 bases, in that order; junction bases with no gene match: 3. As DNA, the CDR3 is TGCAGTGCTAGAGCCGGGACAGGGGGCCCCGGGGAGCTGTTTTTT. As protein: CSARAGTGGPGELFF.

The chain joins TRBV29-1 to TRBJ1-1; TRBD1 is a possible D gene (5 bases). This CDR3 has 12 amino acids. V was cut by 6 bases and J by 0 bases, with 8 bases left in between. Germline CDR1 is SQVTM and CDR2 is ANQGSEA. The DNA for the CDR3 is TGCAGCGTCTTGGACATGAACACTGAAGCTTTCTTT. As protein: CSVLDMNTEAFF.

The J gene is TRBJ2-3, the V gene TRBV9; perhaps TRBD1 as D (5 bases). V was trimmed by 4 bases and J by 0 bases, leaving 15 bases between them. There are 16 residues in the CDR3. Germline V lookup: CDR1 SGDLS, CDR2 YYNGEE. The chain's CDR3 is CASSLGVTGSTDTQYF. CDR3 DNA sequence: TGTGCCAGCAGCTTAGGGGTGACTGGAAGCACAGATACGCAGTATTTT.

The V and J genes are TRBV2 and TRBJ2-1; D possibly corresponds to TRBD1 (5 bases). Germline assignment: CDR1 SNHLY and CDR2 FYNNEI. The CDR3 is 15 amino acids. The V end was cut by 6 bases, the J end by 4 bases, with 16 bases between. The CDR3 nucleotides are TGTGCCAGCAGACCGCGTCAGGGAAGGTACAATGAGCAGTTCTTC. Translation: CASRPRQGRYNEQFF.

The chain carries TRBV29-1 and TRBJ2-1; D is ambiguous. CDR1 and CDR2 from the germline V gene are SQVTM and ANQGSEA. Trimming left V 3 bases short and J 5 bases short, with 11 bases between. The CDR3 has 13 amino acids. CDR3 bases: TGCAGCGTTGAGATCGGTTGGGACAATGAGCAGTTCTTC. It translates to CSVEIGWDNEQFF.

This chain connects TRBV29-1 to TRBJ2-7; perhaps TRBD1 as D (7 bases). Trimming stripped 2 bases from V and 5 bases from J, with 13 bases between. Germline V gene data show CDR1 as SQVTM and CDR2 as ANQGSEA. CDR3 size: 13 residues. CDR3 sequence: CSVETRGENEQYF. CDR3 bases: TGCAGCGTTGAAACCAGGGGGGAGAACGAGCAGTACTTC.

This CDR3 reads CASSLRGGANIQYF. The CDR3 region has the DNA TGTGCCAGCAGTTTAAGGGGGGGGGCTAACATTCAGTACTTC. The V gene is TRBV27, the J gene TRBJ2-4, with D possibly TRBD2 on 7 matching bases. Trimming removed 2 bases at V and 7 bases at J, with 12 bases between. The CDR3 length is 14 residues. In germline, CDR1 is MNHEY, CDR2 SMNVEV (reference sequence).

The gene calls are TRBV9 and TRBJ2-2; 9 nucleotides match TRBD1. The CDR3 has 16 amino acids. J lost 3 bases, V lost 10 bases, and 13 bases had no gene match. Germline CDR1 is SGDLS and CDR2 is YYNGEE. The CDR3 region is CASHPRGTGYTGELFF. CDR3 in DNA: TGTGCCTCCCACCCGCGGGGGACAGGGTACACCGGGGAGCTGTTTTTT.